Listed below are T cell receptor beta chains from one sample, sequenced in a study of cytomegalovirus exposure and HLA in healthy donors. The protocol was immunoSEQ multiplex PCR, while the TCRdb copy is restricted to in-frame clones and leaves out a portion. This table lists fewer than 250,000 clones. Sequenced: PBMCs. The source is a woman aged 30 to 39 in good health and CMV-seropositive. The CDR3 runs from the conserved cysteine through the conserved F or W.

CDR3	V	length	J
CASSYLDNSYNEQFF	TRBV6-5	15	TRBJ2-1
CASSSAQGALGNTIYF	TRBV7-9	16	TRBJ1-3
CASRGTANTEAFF	TRBV6-5	13	TRBJ1-1
CASSDITGVNYGYTF	TRBV7-6	15	TRBJ1-2
CAISKTGDGTEAFF	TRBV10-3	14	TRBJ1-1
CASSQAEVNYGYTF	TRBV4-3	14	TRBJ1-2
CASSVASLGDSPLHF	TRBV9	15	TRBJ1-6
CASSRSTGVGTEAFF	TRBV18	15	TRBJ1-1
CAGSVGAGANSYEQYF	TRBV9	16	TRBJ2-7
CASSIGFTGQGYEQYF	TRBV19	16	TRBJ2-7
CASSLARAANQPQHF	TRBV27	15	TRBJ1-5
CASSSGGGRTDTQYF	TRBV28	15	TRBJ2-3
CASSLGGGGSYGYTF	TRBV5-1	15	TRBJ1-2
CATSRDLRGNGELFF	TRBV15	15	TRBJ2-2
CASSPSGTGGFTTEAFF	TRBV18	17	TRBJ1-1
CASSPRDRGGTGELFF	TRBV5-8	16	TRBJ2-2
CASSHLLSLGAYNYGYTF	TRBV4-1	18	TRBJ1-2
CASSPTGGVTEAFF	TRBV7-9	14	TRBJ1-1
CASSPRLAGGGSEQFF	TRBV11-2	16	TRBJ2-1
CASSGLTGIGTGTQYF	TRBV5-1	16	TRBJ2-3
CSVRRTGGADLINGYTF	TRBV29-1	17	TRBJ1-2
CASSSDRGDEKLFF	TRBV7-2	14	TRBJ1-4
CASSPPSSSSYNEQFF	TRBV18	16	TRBJ2-1
CASSLGGTPGGVLSYEQYF	TRBV5-6	19	TRBJ2-7
CASSQFSSGVSRNTEAFF	TRBV18	18	TRBJ1-1
CASSLHQGSEQYF	TRBV27	13	TRBJ2-7
CASSLWGQQETQYF	TRBV27	14	TRBJ2-5
CASSYITASGQASYEQYF	TRBV7-2	18	TRBJ2-7
CASSRDREDEQYF	TRBV18	13	TRBJ2-7
CTSSQDTGANEKLFF	TRBV1	15	TRBJ1-4
CASSFTSGMDEQFF	TRBV11-2	14	TRBJ2-1
CASSLRGGLSYNEQFF	TRBV27	16	TRBJ2-1
CASSDRQWDGYTF	TRBV6-1	13	TRBJ1-2
CASSRQGDTEAFF	TRBV5-1	13	TRBJ1-1
CASSSTVDTGNTIYF	TRBV28	15	TRBJ1-3
CASSPRPSGQGELFF	TRBV7-6	15	TRBJ2-2
CASSSLRGSNEKLFF	TRBV11-2	15	TRBJ1-4